The rows below give T cell receptor beta chains drawn from one sample of a study of long-term antiretroviral therapy in people with HIV. Sequenced by immunoSEQ multiplex PCR; TCRdb stores in-frame clones only, minus some. The sample lists roughly 28,000 clones, roughly 90% occurring once. Sequenced here: unsorted PBMCs, sampled about 5.5 years after starting antiretroviral therapy. The receptors derive from a woman aged 35 to 49 with HIV. CDR3s include the opening cysteine and the closing phenylalanine or tryptophan. Each record gives: clone size, V gene, D gene, CDR3 length, J gene, CDR3 protein, CDR3 DNA. The D gene is left open where the match is weak. The listing skips clone size in some rows; elsewhere it reads once, few, many or a size class.

>once|TRBV5-1|-|15|TRBJ2-2
CASSERIGGAGELFF
TGCGCCAGCAGCGAAAGGATAGGAGGGGCCGGGGAGCTGTTTTTT
>-|TRBV6-1|-|15|TRBJ2-3
CASSELSASTDTQYF
TGTGCCAGCAGTGAATTGAGCGCGAGCACAGATACGCAGTATTTT
>-|TRBV11-3|TRBD2|15|TRBJ2-1
CASSLGFIGGAEQFF
TGTGCCAGCAGCTTAGGTTTTATCGGGGGGGCTGAGCAGTTCTTC
>few|TRBV9|TRBD1|16|TRBJ1-2
CASSGGGTVALGGYTF
TGTGCCAGCAGCGGGGGGGGGACAGTTGCTCTGGGTGGCTACACCTTC
>-|TRBV6-5|TRBD1|15|TRBJ1-2
CASSRGQGADYGYTF
TGTGCCAGCAGTCGAGGACAGGGGGCAGACTATGGCTACACCTTC
>once|TRBV18|-|14|TRBJ1-5
CASSLLGESQPQHF
TGTGCCAGCTCACTCTTGGGCGAAAGTCAGCCCCAGCATTTT
>-|TRBV11-3|-|13|TRBJ2-1
CASSPHSYAEQFF
TGTGCCAGCAGCCCGCACAGTTATGCTGAGCAGTTCTTC
>-|TRBV9|TRBD2|14|TRBJ2-7
CASSATSATYEQYF
TGTGCCAGCAGCGCGACTAGCGCTACCTACGAGCAGTACTTC
>-|TRBV19|-|13|TRBJ1-1
CASRWQTNTEAFF
TGTGCCAGTAGGTGGCAGACGAACACTGAAGCTTTCTTT
>once|TRBV7-6|TRBD2|16|TRBJ2-1
CASSQSGGGQENEQFF
TGTGCCAGCAGCCAGTCCGGGGGGGGACAAGAGAATGAGCAGTTCTTC
>-|TRBV16|-|14|TRBJ1-2
CASSQLRQDYGYTF
TGTGCCAGCAGCCAATTAAGACAGGACTATGGCTACACCTTC
>-|TRBV2|-|15|TRBJ2-2
CASSLDSSEHGELFF
TGTGCCAGCAGTTTGGACAGTTCTGAACACGGGGAGCTGTTTTTT
>-|TRBV11-3|TRBD2|13|TRBJ2-7
CASSLVAGAEQYF
TGTGCCAGCAGCTTAGTAGCGGGAGCCGAGCAGTACTTC
>-|TRBV5-5|-|15|TRBJ2-1
CASSFLRGFNNEQFF
TGTGCCAGCAGCTTCCTTCGAGGGTTCAACAATGAGCAGTTCTTC
>-|TRBV6-1|TRBD1|16|TRBJ1-2
CASSDYRTGANYGYTF
TGTGCCAGCAGTGATTATAGGACAGGGGCGAACTATGGCTACACCTTC
>-|TRBV6-5|-|11|TRBJ2-1
CASTRDGEQFF
TGTGCCAGCACCCGGGACGGTGAGCAGTTCTTC